This note documents a single T cell receptor (beta chain) sequence. Its antigen is currently unknown. This sample is drawn from a study of cytomegalovirus exposure and HLA in healthy donors. The study, taken as a whole, reports: In a later analysis, TCR beta V- and J-gene trimming showed a link to a missense DCLRE1C variant.

These donors counted as nominally healthy when sampled, but unrecorded immune exposures were likely. Per the germline V gene, CDR1 is SGHRS and CDR2 is YFSETQ. The V end was cut by 4 bases, the J end by 5 bases, with 10 bases between. CDR3 length: 13 residues. The PCR contained 60 Vbeta and 13 Jbeta primers. Sequencing was performed with immunoSEQ multiplex PCR; in TCRdb, only in-frame clones are kept and a portion is missing. Among around 150,000 clones listed, about two thirds were seen once. The sequenced sample was PBMCs. The source is a woman aged 25 to 45 in good health and CMV-seronegative. The chain couples TRBV5-1 to TRBJ1-5, with a possible D match to TRBD1 (5 bases). The CDR3 protein is CASSIQGDQPQHF. The CDR3 nucleotides read TGCGCCAGCAGCATCCAGGGTGATCAGCCCCAGCATTTT. The complete variable domain, with remaining parts taken from reference TRBV5-1 and TRBJ1-5, reads KAGVTQTPRYLIKTRGQQVTLSCSPISGHRSVSWYQQTPGQGLQFLFEYFSETQRNKGNFPGRFSGRQFSNSRSEMNVSTLELGDSALYLCASSIQGDQPQHFGDGTRLSIL.